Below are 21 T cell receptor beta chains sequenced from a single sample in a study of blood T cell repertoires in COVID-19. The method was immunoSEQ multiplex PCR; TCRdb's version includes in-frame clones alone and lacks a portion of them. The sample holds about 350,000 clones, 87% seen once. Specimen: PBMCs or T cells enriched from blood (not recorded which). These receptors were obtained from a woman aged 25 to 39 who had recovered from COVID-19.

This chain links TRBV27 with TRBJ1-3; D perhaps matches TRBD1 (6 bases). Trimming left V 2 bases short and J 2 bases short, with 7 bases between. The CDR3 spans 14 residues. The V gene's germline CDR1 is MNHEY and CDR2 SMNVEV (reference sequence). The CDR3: CASSLNRAGNTIYF. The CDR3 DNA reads TGTGCCAGCAGTTTAAACAGGGCTGGAAACACCATATATTTT.

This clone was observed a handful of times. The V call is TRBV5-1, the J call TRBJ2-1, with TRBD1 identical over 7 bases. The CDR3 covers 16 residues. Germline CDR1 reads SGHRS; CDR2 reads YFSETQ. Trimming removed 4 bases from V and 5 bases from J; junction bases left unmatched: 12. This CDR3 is CASSPLPGQSHNEQFF. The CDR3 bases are TGCGCCAGCAGCCCACTTCCGGGACAGTCCCACAATGAGCAGTTCTTC.

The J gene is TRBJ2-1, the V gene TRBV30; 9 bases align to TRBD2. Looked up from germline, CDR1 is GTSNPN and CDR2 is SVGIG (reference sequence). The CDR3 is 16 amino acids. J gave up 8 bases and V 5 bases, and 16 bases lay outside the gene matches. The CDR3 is CAWESPGTSYRDEQFF. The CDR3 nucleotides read TGTGCCTGGGAGTCGCCCGGGACTAGCTATAGGGATGAGCAGTTCTTC.

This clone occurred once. In DNA form, the CDR3 reads TGTGCCAGCAGTTTATCGACAGTTAGCAATCAGCCCCAGCATTTT. Translating gives CASSLSTVSNQPQHF. The chain recombines TRBV28 with TRBJ1-5; weak D call: TRBD1 (5 bases). CDR1 and CDR2 (germline): MDHEN, SYDVKM. CDR3 length: 15 amino acids. The V gene lost 1 base and the J gene lost 0 bases, with 7 bases spanning the gap.

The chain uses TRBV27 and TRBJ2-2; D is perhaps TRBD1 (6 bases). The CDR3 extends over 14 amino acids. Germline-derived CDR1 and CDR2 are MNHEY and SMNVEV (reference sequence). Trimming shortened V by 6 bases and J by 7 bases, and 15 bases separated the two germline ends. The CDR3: CASRRTGLDGELFF. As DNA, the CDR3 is TGTGCCAGCAGACGTACAGGGCTTGACGGGGAGCTGTTTTTT.

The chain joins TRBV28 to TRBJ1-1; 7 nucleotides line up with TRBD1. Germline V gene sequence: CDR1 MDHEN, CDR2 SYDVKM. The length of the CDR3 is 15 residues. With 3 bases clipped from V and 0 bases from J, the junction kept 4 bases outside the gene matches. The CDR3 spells CASSLTGTVNTEAFF. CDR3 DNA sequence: TGTGCCAGCAGTTTGACCGGGACAGTGAACACTGAAGCTTTCTTT.

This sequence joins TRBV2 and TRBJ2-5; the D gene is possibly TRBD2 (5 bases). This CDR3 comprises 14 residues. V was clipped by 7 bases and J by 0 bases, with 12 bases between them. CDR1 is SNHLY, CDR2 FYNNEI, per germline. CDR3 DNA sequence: TGTGCCAGCAAACTAGATTCCCACCAAGAGACCCAGTACTTC. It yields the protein CASKLDSHQETQYF.

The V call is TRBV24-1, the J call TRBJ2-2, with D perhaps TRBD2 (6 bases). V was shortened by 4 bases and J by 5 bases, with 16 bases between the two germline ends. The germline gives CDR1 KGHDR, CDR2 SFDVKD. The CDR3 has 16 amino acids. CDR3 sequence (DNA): TGTGCCACCAGTGACCCCAGAAAGGCGGGGACCGGGGAGCTGTTTTTT. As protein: CATSDPRKAGTGELFF.

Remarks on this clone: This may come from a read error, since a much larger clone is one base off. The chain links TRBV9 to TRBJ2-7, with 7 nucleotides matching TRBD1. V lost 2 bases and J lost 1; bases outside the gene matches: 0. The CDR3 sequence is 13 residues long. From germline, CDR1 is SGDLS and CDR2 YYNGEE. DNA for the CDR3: TGTGCCAGCAGCGTGGGACAGTCCTACGAGCAGTACTTC. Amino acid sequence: CASSVGQSYEQYF.

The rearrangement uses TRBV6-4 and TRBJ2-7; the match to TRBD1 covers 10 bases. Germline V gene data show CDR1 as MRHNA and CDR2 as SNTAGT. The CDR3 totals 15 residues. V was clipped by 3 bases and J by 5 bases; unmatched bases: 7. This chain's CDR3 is CASSEEEGQGNEQYF. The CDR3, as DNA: TGTGCCAGCAGTGAGGAGGAGGGACAGGGGAACGAGCAGTACTTC.

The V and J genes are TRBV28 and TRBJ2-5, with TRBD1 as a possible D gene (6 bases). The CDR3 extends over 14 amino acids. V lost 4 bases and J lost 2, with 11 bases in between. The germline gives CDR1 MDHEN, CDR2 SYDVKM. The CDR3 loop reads CASSSKGVQETQYF. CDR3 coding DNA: TGTGCCAGCAGTTCCAAGGGGGTTCAAGAGACCCAGTACTTC.

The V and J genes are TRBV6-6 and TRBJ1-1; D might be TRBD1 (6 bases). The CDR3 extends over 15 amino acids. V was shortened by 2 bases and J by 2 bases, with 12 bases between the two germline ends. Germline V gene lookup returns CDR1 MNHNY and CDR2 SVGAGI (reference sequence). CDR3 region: CASSYEAGVNTEAFF. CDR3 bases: TGTGCCAGCAGTTACGAGGCAGGGGTAAACACTGAAGCTTTCTTT.

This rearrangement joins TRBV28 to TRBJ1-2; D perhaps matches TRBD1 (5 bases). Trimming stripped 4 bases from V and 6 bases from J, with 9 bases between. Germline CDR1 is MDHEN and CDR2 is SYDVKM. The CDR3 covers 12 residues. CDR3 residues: CASSSLRDGYTF. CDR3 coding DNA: TGTGCCAGCAGTTCGCTCAGGGATGGCTACACCTTC.

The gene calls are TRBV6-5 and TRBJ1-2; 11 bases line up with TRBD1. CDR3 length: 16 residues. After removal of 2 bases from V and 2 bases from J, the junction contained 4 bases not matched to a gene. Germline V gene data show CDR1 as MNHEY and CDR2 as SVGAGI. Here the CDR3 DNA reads TGTGCCAGCAGTTACGCCTGGACAGGGGGCAACTATGGCTACACCTTC. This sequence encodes CASSYAWTGGNYGYTF.

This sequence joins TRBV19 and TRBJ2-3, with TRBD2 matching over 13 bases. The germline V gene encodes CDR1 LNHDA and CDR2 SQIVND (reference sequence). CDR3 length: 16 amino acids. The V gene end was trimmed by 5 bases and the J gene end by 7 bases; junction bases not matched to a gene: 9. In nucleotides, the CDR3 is TGTGCCAGTAGTCTACCTACTAGCGGGGGGGCGAATACGCAGTATTTT. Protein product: CASSLPTSGGANTQYF.

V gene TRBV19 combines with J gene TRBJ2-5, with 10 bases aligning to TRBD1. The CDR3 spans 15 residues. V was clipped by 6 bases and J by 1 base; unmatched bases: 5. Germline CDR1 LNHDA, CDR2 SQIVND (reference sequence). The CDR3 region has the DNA TGTGCCAGTAGAACCGGGACAGGGGCCCAAGAGACCCAGTACTTC. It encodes CASRTGTGAQETQYF.

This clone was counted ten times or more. CDR3 bases: TGTGCCAGCAGCGTAGCCTGGCAGGCCCTTAACTATGGCTACACCTTC. It specifies CASSVAWQALNYGYTF. V is TRBV9 and J is TRBJ1-2; D is undetermined. The germline gives CDR1 SGDLS, CDR2 YYNGEE. Trimming took 0 bases from V and 1 from J, leaving 13 bases between them. The CDR3 length is 16 residues. Looking up the rest from reference TRBV9 and TRBJ1-2 gives the full variable domain: DSGVTQTPKHLITATGQRVTLRCSPRSGDLSVYWYQQSLDQGLQFLIQYYNGEERAKGNILERFSAQQFPDLHSELNLSSLELGDSALYFCASSVAWQALNYGYTFGSGTRLTVV.

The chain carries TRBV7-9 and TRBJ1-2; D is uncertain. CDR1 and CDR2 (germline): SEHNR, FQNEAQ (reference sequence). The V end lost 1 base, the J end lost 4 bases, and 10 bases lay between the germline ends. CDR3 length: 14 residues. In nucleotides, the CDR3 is TGTGCCAGCAGCTTAGGGGAGCAGGCCTATGGCTACACCTTC. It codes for CASSLGEQAYGYTF.

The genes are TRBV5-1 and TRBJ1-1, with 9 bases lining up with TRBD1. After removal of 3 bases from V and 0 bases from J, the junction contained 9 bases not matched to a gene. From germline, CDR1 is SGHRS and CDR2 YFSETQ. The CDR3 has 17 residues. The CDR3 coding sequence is TGCGCCAGCAGCTATATTCCGGGACAGGGATTGAACACTGAAGCTTTCTTT. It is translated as CASSYIPGQGLNTEAFF.

As DNA, the CDR3 is TGTGCCAGCCTTCACAGTGGACTAGCGCCCTCCGGCACAGATACGCAGTATTTT. Encoded protein: CASLHSGLAPSGTDTQYF. This chain uses TRBV28 with TRBJ2-3; 9 nucleotides line up with TRBD2. The germline CDR1 and CDR2 sequences are MDHEN and SYDVKM. V was clipped by 8 bases and J by 1 base; unmatched bases: 16. This CDR3 spans 18 amino acids.

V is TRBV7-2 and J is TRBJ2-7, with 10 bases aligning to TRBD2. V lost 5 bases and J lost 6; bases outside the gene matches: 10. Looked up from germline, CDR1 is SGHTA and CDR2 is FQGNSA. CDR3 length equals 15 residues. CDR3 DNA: TGTGCCAGCAGCCCACAAAGCGGGGGGGCCTCCGAGCAGTACTTC. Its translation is CASSPQSGGASEQYF.